This T cell receptor (beta chain) was observed in a study of T cell changes during pregnancy in multiple sclerosis. Measured with immunoSEQ multiplex PCR; TCRdb has only the in-frame clones, and not every one. The sample has 13,000 or so clones, about 92% seen once. The ends were cut back, 5 bases at V and 4 bases at J, with 9 bases in the middle. In germline, CDR1 is DFQATT, CDR2 SNEGSKA (reference sequence). CDR3 length: 11 amino acids. This TCR came from a female donor in good health, enrolled as a control in a pregnancy study. The source material was peripheral blood, sampled in the second trimester of pregnancy. This chain uses TRBV20-1 with TRBJ2-7; no clear D. This CDR3 reads CSAGGLYEQYF. CDR3 sequence (DNA): TGCAGTGCTGGTGGGCTTTACGAGCAGTACTTC.